This T cell receptor beta chain was found in a study of cytomegalovirus exposure and HLA in healthy donors. Overall study: Tens of millions of unique TCRs from HLA-typed donors were held in an early release of data. Study results and limitations: According to the study, roughly 160 TCR beta chains were cytomegalovirus-associated. Productive status was seen about 87% or about 30% of the time for most TCR beta V segments in an earlier analysis.

The V segment lost 0 bases and the J segment 5 bases; nucleotides outside the gene matches: 7. CDR3 length equals 16 residues. Per germline, CDR1 LNHDA and CDR2 SQIVND (reference sequence). Both 60 Vbeta primers and 13 Jbeta primers went into the PCR. Libraries were prepared by immunoSEQ multiplex PCR; TCRdb keeps only in-frame clonotypes and omits some of them. Among more than 90,000 clones listed, over 55% were seen once. This clone has only a few counts. Its antigen remains unidentified. Sample: PBMCs. V is TRBV19 and J is TRBJ2-5; 9 bases align to TRBD1. The sequence was obtained from a boy younger than 18 in good health and CMV-seropositive. The CDR3 DNA sequence: TGTGCCAGTAGTATAGACCTTGGACAGGGGAGGGAGACCCAGTACTTC. As protein: CASSIDLGQGRETQYF.